This entry features one T cell receptor beta chain sequence. Its matching antigen is unknown. Sequencing used immunoSEQ v3.0 at survey level. Sequencing was performed with immunoSEQ multiplex PCR; in TCRdb, only in-frame clones are kept and a portion is missing. The table lists approximately 45,000 clones, around nine tenths of them singletons. This sample stems from a study of long-term antiretroviral therapy in people with HIV. The study's findings and limits: ART adherence, viral resistance and therapy changes were not recorded.

This CDR3 has 11 residues. Trimming left V 7 bases short and J 0 bases short, with 3 bases between. Germline CDR1 reads SNHLY; CDR2 reads FYNNEI. This TCR was sampled from a woman aged 45-65 years with HIV. Sequencing was performed on unsorted PBMCs, taken 0.1 years before starting antiretroviral therapy. This chain links TRBV2 with TRBJ1-1, with D uncertain. CDR3 coding DNA: TGTGCCAGCACTCTGAACACTGAAGCTTTCTTT. Translating it yields CASTLNTEAFF.